A selection of T cell receptor beta chains follows, all from one sample in a study of T cell responses to AZD1222 COVID-19 vaccine. The method was immunoSEQ multiplex PCR; TCRdb's version includes in-frame clones alone and lacks a portion of them. The profile covers 95,000 to 110,000 clones, with roughly 87% appearing a single time and over 3.5% taken by the ten largest. Source: peripheral blood, taken on day 0 of AZD1222 vaccination. The receptors stem from an adult in good health. The CDR3 runs from the conserved cysteine through the conserved F or W. A D gene is named only where the DNA matches it firmly. Clone size, where shown, is once, few, many, or a class for clones that have expanded.

abundance: .
d_gene: TRBD1
v_gene: TRBV2
len: 17
j_gene: TRBJ1-6
CDR3aa: CASSKNRGGGAHSPLHF
CDR3nt: TGTGCCAGCAGTAAAAACAGGGGCGGTGGGGCCCATTCACCCCTCCACTTT

abundance: .
d_gene: TRBD2
v_gene: TRBV27
len: 15
j_gene: TRBJ2-7
CDR3aa: CASRSGGPTSYEQYF
CDR3nt: TGTGCCAGCAGAAGCGGGGGCCCCACCTCCTACGAGCAGTACTTC

abundance: .
d_gene: .
v_gene: TRBV19
len: 13
j_gene: TRBJ1-2
CDR3aa: CASSIIGLPGYTF
CDR3nt: TGTGCCAGTAGTATTATCGGGCTCCCTGGCTACACCTTC

abundance: .
d_gene: TRBD2
v_gene: TRBV12-3/TRBV12-4
len: 11
j_gene: TRBJ2-1
CDR3aa: CASSPGLMEFF
CDR3nt: TGTGCCAGCAGCCCGGGACTAATGGAGTTCTTC

abundance: .
d_gene: .
v_gene: TRBV5-4
len: 15
j_gene: TRBJ1-3
CDR3aa: CASSLDRDSGNTIYF
CDR3nt: TGTGCCAGCAGCTTAGACCGAGACTCTGGAAACACCATATATTTT

abundance: .
d_gene: .
v_gene: TRBV9
len: 17
j_gene: TRBJ2-7
CDR3aa: CASSVEGGPGGLYEQYF
CDR3nt: TGTGCCAGCAGCGTAGAGGGAGGCCCCGGGGGCCTCTACGAGCAGTACTTC

abundance: once
d_gene: .
v_gene: TRBV9
len: 15
j_gene: TRBJ2-1
CDR3aa: CASSVGTSSYNEQFF
CDR3nt: TGTGCCAGCAGCGTAGGCACGAGCTCCTACAATGAGCAGTTCTTC

abundance: .
d_gene: .
v_gene: TRBV18
len: 11
j_gene: TRBJ1-4
CDR3aa: CASSIHEKLFF
CDR3nt: TGTGCCAGCTCCATACATGAAAAACTGTTTTTT

abundance: .
d_gene: .
v_gene: TRBV5-1
len: 15
j_gene: TRBJ1-1
CDR3aa: CASSLYYGMNTEAFF
CDR3nt: TGCGCCAGCAGCTTGTACTACGGTATGAACACTGAAGCTTTCTTT

abundance: .
d_gene: .
v_gene: TRBV19
len: 12
j_gene: TRBJ1-2
CDR3aa: CASTSQFYGYTF
CDR3nt: TGTGCCAGTACAAGTCAGTTCTATGGCTACACCTTC

abundance: .
d_gene: .
v_gene: TRBV12-3/TRBV12-4
len: 13
j_gene: TRBJ2-7
CDR3aa: CASSSGKTYEQYF
CDR3nt: TGTGCCAGCAGTTCAGGGAAGACCTACGAGCAGTACTTC

abundance: .
d_gene: .
v_gene: TRBV3-1/TRBV3-2
len: 15
j_gene: TRBJ1-2
CDR3aa: CASSQESTGNYGYTF
CDR3nt: TGTGCCAGCAGCCAAGAGTCAACAGGGAACTATGGCTACACCTTC

abundance: .
d_gene: .
v_gene: TRBV4-1
len: 17
j_gene: TRBJ1-1
CDR3aa: CASSQEGRGVLNTEAFF
CDR3nt: TGCGCCAGCAGCCAAGAGGGGCGGGGGGTCCTGAACACTGAAGCTTTCTTT

abundance: .
d_gene: .
v_gene: TRBV7-2
len: 14
j_gene: TRBJ1-1
CDR3aa: CASRYETGNTEAFF
CDR3nt: TGTGCCAGCCGGTATGAAACAGGGAACACTGAAGCTTTCTTT

abundance: .
d_gene: .
v_gene: TRBV30
len: 12
j_gene: TRBJ1-2
CDR3aa: CAWSVQVDLYTF
CDR3nt: TGTGCCTGGAGTGTCCAGGTCGACCTCTACACCTTC